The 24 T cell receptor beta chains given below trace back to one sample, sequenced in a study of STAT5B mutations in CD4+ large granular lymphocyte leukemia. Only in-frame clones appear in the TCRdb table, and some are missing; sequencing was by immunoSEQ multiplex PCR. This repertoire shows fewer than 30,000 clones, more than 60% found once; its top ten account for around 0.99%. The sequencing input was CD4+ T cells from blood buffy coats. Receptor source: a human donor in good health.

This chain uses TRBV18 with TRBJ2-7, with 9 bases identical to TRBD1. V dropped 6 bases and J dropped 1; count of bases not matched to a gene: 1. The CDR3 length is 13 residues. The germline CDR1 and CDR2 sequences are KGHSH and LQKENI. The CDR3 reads CASSGQGSYEQYF. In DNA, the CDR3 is TGTGCCAGCTCGGGACAGGGATCCTACGAGCAGTACTTC.

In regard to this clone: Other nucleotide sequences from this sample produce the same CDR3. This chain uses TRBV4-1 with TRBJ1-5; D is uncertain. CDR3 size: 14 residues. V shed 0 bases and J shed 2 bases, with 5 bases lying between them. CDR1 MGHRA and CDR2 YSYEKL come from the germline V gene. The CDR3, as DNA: TGCGCCAGCAGCCAAGAAGGCGGCAATCAGCCCCAGCATTTT. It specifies CASSQEGGNQPQHF.

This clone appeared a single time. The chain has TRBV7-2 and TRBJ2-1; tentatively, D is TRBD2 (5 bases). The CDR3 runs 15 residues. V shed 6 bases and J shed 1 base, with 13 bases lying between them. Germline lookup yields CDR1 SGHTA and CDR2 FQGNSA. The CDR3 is CASSFDPGSYNEQFF. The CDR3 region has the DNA TGTGCCAGCAGTTTTGACCCGGGATCCTACAATGAGCAGTTCTTC.

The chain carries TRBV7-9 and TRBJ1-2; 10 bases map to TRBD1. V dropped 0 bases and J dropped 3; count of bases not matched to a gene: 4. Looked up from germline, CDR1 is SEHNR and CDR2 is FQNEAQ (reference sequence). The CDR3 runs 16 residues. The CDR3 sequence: CASSLATGTGDYGYTF. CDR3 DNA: TGTGCCAGCAGCTTAGCAACCGGGACAGGGGACTATGGCTACACCTTC. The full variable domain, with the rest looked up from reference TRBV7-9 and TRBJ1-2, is DTGVSQNPRHKITKRGQNVTFRCDPISEHNRLYWYRQTLGQGPEFLTYFQNEAQLEKSRLLSDRFSAERPKGSFSTLEIQRTEQGDSAMYLCASSLATGTGDYGYTFGSGTRLTVV.

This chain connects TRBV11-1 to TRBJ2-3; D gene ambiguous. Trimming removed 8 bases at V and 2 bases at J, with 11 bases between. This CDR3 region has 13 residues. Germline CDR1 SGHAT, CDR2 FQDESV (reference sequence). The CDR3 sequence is CASSRRNTDTQYF. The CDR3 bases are TGTGCCAGCTCAAGGCGTAACACAGATACGCAGTATTTT.

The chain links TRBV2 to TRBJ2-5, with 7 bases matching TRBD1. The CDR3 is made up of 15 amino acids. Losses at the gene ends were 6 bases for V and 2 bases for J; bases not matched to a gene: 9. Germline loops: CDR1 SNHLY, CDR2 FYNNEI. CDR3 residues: CASRPPTGSQETQYF. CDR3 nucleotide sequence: TGTGCCAGCAGACCCCCGACAGGGAGTCAAGAGACCCAGTACTTC.

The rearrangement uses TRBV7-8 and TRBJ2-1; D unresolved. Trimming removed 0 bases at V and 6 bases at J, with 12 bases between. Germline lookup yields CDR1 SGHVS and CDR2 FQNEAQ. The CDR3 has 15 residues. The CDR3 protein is CASSLAVVLRNEQFF. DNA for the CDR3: TGTGCCAGCAGCTTAGCTGTAGTACTTCGCAATGAGCAGTTCTTC.

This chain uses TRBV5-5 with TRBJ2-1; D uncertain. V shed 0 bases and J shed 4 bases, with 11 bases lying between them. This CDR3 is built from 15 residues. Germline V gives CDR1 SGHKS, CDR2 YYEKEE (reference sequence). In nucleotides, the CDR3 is TGTGCCAGCAGCTTGGAGGTCCAAGCTTACAATGAGCAGTTCTTC. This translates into CASSLEVQAYNEQFF.

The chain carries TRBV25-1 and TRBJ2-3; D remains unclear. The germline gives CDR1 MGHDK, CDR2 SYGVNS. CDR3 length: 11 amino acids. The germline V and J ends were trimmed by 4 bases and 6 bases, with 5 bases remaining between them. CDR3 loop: CASSGSDTQYF. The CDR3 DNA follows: TGTGCCAGCAGTGGGTCTGATACGCAGTATTTT.

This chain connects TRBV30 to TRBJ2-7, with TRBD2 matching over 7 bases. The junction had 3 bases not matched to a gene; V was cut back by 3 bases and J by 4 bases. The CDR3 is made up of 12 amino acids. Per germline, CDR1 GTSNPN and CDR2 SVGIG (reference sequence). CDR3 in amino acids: CAWSRGDYEQYF. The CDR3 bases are TGTGCCTGGAGCCGGGGGGATTACGAGCAGTACTTC. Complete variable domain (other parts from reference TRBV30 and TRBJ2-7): SQTIHQWPATLVQPVGSPLSLECTVEGTSNPNLYWYRQAAGRGLQLLFYSVGIGQISSEVPQNLSASRPQDRQFILSSKKLLLSDSGFYLCAWSRGDYEQYFGPGTRLTVT.

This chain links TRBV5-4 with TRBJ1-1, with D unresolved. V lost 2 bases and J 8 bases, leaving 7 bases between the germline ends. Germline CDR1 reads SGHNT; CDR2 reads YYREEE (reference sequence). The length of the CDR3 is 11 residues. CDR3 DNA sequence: TGTGCCAGCAGCTTCAACTCCGAAGCTTTCTTT. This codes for CASSFNSEAFF.

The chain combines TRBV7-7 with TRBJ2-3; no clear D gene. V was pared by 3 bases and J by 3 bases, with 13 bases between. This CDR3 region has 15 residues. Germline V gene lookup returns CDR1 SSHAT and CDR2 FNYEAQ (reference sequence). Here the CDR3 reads CASSFGIERTDTQYF. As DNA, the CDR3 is TGTGCCAGCAGCTTTGGTATCGAGAGAACAGATACGCAGTATTTT.

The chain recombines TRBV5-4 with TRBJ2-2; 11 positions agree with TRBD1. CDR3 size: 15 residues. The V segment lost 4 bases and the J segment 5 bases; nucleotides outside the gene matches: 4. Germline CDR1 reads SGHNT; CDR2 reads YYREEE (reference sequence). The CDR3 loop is CASSRGQGVTGELFF. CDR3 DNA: TGTGCCAGCAGCCGGGGACAGGGGGTGACCGGGGAGCTGTTTTTT.

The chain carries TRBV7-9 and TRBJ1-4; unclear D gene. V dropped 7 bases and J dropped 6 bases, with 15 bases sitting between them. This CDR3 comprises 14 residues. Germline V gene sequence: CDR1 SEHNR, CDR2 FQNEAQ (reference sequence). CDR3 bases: TGTGCCAGCAACACGGGTGGGCCAGATGAAAAACTGTTTTTT. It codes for CASNTGGPDEKLFF.

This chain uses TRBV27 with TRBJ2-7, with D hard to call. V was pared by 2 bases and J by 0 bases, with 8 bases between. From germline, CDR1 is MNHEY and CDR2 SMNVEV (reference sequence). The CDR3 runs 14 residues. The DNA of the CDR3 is TGTGCCAGCAGTTTAGGCAGACCCTCCTACGAGCAGTACTTC. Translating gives CASSLGRPSYEQYF.

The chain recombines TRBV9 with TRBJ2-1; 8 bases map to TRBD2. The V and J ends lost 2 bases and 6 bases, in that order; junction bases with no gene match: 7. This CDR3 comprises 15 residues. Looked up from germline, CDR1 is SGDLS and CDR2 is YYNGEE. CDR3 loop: CASSVIAGISNEQFF. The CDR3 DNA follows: TGTGCCAGCAGCGTCATAGCGGGAATCAGCAATGAGCAGTTCTTC.

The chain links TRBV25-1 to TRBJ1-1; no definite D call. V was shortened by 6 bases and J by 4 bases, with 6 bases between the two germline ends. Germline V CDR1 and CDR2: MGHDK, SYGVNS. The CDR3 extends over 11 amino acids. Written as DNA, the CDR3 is TGTGCCAGCAGGCTGTCCACTGAAGCTTTCTTT. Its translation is CASRLSTEAFF.

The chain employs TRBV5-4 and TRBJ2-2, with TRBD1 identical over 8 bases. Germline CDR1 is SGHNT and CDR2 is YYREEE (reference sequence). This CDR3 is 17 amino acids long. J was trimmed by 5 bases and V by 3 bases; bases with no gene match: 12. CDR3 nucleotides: TGTGCCAGCAGCTCTGGACAGGGAGGAAGAGCAACCGGGGAGCTGTTTTTT. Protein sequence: CASSSGQGGRATGELFF.

The CDR3 DNA reads TGTGCCAGCATGGGGCGAAGGGGAAACATTCAGTACTTC. Protein sequence: CASMGRRGNIQYF. V usage is TRBV2 and J usage is TRBJ2-4, with D possibly TRBD1 on 5 matching bases. The CDR3 has 13 residues. V lost 7 bases and J lost 6, with 13 bases in between. Looked up from germline, CDR1 is SNHLY and CDR2 is FYNNEI. Drawing the rest from reference TRBV2 and TRBJ2-4, the complete variable domain is EPEVTQTPSHQVTQMGQEVILRCVPISNHLYFYWYRQILGQKVEFLVSFYNNEISEKSEIFDDQFSVERPDGSNFTLKIRSTKLEDSAMYFCASMGRRGNIQYFGAGTRLSVL.

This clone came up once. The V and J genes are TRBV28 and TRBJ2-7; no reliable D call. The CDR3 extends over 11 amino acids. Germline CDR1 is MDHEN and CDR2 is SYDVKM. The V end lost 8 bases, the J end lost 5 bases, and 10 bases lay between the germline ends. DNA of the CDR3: TGTGCCAGCGGGTTAGTCAACGAGCAGTACTTC. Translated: CASGLVNEQYF.

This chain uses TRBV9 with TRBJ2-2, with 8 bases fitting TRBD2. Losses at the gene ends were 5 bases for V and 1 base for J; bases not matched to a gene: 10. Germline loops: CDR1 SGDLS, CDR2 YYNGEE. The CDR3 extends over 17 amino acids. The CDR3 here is CASRRSAGGENTGELFF. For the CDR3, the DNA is TGTGCCAGCAGGAGATCCGCGGGGGGTGAGAACACCGGGGAGCTGTTTTTT.

The CDR3: CASSEARQTYGYTF. CDR3 coding DNA: TGTGCCAGCAGTGAAGCTCGACAGACGTATGGCTACACCTTC. The rearrangement links TRBV2 to TRBJ1-2, with D possibly TRBD1 on 5 matching bases. Germline CDR1 reads SNHLY; CDR2 reads FYNNEI. V lost 0 bases, J lost 5 bases, and 10 bases lay in between. This CDR3 spans 14 amino acids.

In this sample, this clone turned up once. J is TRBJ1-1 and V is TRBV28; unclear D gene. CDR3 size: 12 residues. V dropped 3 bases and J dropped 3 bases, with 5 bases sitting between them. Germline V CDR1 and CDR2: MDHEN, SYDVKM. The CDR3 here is CASSFQYTEAFF. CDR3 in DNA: TGTGCCAGCAGTTTTCAGTACACTGAAGCTTTCTTT.

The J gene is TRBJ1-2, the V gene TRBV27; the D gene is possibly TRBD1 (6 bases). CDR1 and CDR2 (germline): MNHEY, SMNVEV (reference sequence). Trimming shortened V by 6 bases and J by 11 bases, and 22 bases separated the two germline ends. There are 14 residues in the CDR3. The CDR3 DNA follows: TGTGCCAGCAGCCAACAGGGAACCTCGCCGCCATACACCTTC. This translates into CASSQQGTSPPYTF.